This T cell receptor (beta chain) originates from a study of CD8 T cells in Susac syndrome. Random hexamers were used to reverse transcribe the RNA input (about 0.45 to 1 ug). TCRdb independently ran MiXCR on the immunoSEQ multiplex PCR reads; one entry per CDR3 protein. The table shows about 130,000 distinct CDR3 sequences, with approximately 96% occurring only once. Per germline, CDR1 SGHTA and CDR2 FQGNSA. The CDR3 has 14 amino acids. V lost 5 bases and J 3 bases, leaving 13 bases between the germline ends. Controls were age- and sex-matched healthy donors. Sequenced material: CD4+ T cells from PBMCs. The chain carries TRBV7-2 and TRBJ1-1, with D unresolved. The TCR sequence derives from a human donor in good health. In nucleotides, the CDR3 is TGTGCCAGCAGCCACTGGACCCCGGACACTGAAGCTTTCTTT. Translating it yields CASSHWTPDTEAFF.